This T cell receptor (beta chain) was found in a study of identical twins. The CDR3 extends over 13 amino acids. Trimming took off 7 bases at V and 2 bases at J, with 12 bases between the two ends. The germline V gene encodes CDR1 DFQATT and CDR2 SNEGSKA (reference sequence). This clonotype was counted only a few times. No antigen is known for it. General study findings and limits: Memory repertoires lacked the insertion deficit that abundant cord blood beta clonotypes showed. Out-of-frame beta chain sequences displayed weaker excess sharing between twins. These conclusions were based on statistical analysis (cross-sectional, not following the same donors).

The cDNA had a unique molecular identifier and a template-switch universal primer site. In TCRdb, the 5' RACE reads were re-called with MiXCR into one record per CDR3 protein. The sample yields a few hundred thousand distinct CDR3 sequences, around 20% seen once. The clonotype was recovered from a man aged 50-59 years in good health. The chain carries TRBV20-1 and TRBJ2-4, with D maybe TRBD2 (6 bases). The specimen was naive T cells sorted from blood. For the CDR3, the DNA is TGCAGTGTTCCGGGACTGACCAAAAACATTCAGTACTTC. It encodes CSVPGLTKNIQYF.